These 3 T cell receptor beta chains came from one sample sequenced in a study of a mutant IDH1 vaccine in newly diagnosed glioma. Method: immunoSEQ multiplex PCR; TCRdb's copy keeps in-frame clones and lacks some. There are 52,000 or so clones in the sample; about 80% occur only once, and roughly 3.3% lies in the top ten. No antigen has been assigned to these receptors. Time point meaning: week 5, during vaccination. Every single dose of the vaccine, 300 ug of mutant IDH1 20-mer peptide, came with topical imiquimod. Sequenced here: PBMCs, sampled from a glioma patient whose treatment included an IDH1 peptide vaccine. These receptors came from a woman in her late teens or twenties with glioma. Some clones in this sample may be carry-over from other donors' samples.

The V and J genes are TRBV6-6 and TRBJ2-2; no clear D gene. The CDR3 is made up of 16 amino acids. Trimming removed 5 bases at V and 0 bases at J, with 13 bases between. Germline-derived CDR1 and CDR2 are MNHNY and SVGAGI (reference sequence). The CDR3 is CASSNLRRANTGELFF. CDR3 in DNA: TGTGCCAGCAGTAACCTACGACGGGCGAACACCGGGGAGCTGTTTTTT.

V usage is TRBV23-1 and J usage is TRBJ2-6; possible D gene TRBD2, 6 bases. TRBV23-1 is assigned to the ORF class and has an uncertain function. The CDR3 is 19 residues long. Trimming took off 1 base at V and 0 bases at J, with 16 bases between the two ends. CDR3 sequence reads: CASSQWAEGSVSGANVLTF. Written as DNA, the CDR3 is TGCGCCAGCAGTCAATGGGCGGAGGGGTCTGTCTCTGGGGCCAACGTCCTGACTTTC.

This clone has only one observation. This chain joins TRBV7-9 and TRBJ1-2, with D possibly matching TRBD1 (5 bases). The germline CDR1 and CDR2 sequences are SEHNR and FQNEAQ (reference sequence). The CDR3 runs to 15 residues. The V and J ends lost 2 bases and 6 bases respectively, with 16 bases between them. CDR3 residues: CASSLPGMVSDGYTF. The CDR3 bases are TGTGCCAGCAGCTTACCAGGGATGGTTTCGGATGGCTACACCTTC.